This T cell receptor (beta chain) was recorded in a study of regulatory T cells in long-lasting Graves disease. This clonotype was observed at least ten times. Arm-PCR of CDR3 regions and iRepertoire HTBI primers were used to build TCR beta libraries. TCRdb re-derived calls from the multiplex PCR reads in MiXCR, one entry per CDR3 protein. The sample has some 250,000 distinct CDR3 sequences, around 19% seen once. Time point here: newly diagnosed GD, antithyroid drugs for less than 3 months. From RNA extracted from PBMCs, the TCR library was made. The CDR3 consists of 12 residues. J was trimmed by 8 bases and V by 7 bases; bases with no gene match: 6. These data are also associated with another study on T cells in Graves' hyperthyroidism and ophthalmopathy.

This chain joins TRBV12-3 or TRBV12-4 and TRBJ1-1; 8 bases are shared with TRBD1. This receptor was identified in a woman in her twenties or thirties with Graves disease. The specimen comprised peripheral blood mononuclear cells (PBMCs), sampled at new diagnosis, from a patient treated with antithyroid drugs. The CDR3 here is CASTKGQVEAFF. The CDR3 DNA follows: TGTGCCAGCACCAAGGGACAGGTGGAAGCTTTCTTT.